A single sample is the source of the 11 T cell receptor beta chains below, sequenced in a study of blood T cell repertoires in COVID-19. Sequencing used immunoSEQ multiplex PCR; TCRdb keeps in-frame clones, though not all of them. This table holds some 120,000 clones, around 85% found once. The sample taken for sequencing was peripheral blood. The receptors derive from a woman aged 50 to 60 with acute or convalescent COVID-19.

The chain employs TRBV29-1 and TRBJ2-1, with TRBD1 matching over 10 bases. The J segment lost 3 bases and the V segment lost 6 bases, leaving 2 bases of the junction unmatched. Germline V gene lookup returns CDR1 SQVTM and CDR2 ANQGSEA. The CDR3 is 13 residues long. The CDR3 nucleotides read TGCAGCGTGGGACAGGGGAACTACAATGAGCAGTTCTTC. Encoded protein: CSVGQGNYNEQFF.

The sample holds a few counts of this clone. The chain uses TRBV2 and TRBJ1-2, with D possibly matching TRBD1 (5 bases). The length of the CDR3 is 14 residues. CDR1 is SNHLY, CDR2 FYNNEI, per germline. V lost 3 bases, J lost 6 bases, and 14 bases lay in between. CDR3 sequence: CASSEGGVTDGYTF. For the CDR3, the DNA is TGTGCCAGCAGTGAGGGAGGTGTGACAGATGGCTACACCTTC.

This clone was seen more than once but under ten times. The gene calls are TRBV6-6 and TRBJ2-1, with TRBD2 as a possible D gene (5 bases). CDR1 and CDR2 (germline): MNHNY, SVGAGI (reference sequence). The CDR3 sequence is 14 residues long. Between the trimmed V and J ends, which lost 6 bases and 8 bases, there was a span of 17 bases. The CDR3 coding sequence is TGTGCCAGCAGCCTAGGATTACTAGAGTATGAGCAGTTCTTC. It translates to CASSLGLLEYEQFF.

This chain links TRBV7-3 with TRBJ2-7; 8 positions agree with TRBD1. This CDR3 contains 12 residues. Losses at the gene ends were 5 bases for V and 6 bases for J; bases not matched to a gene: 3. In germline, CDR1 is SGHTA, CDR2 FQGTGA. The DNA of the CDR3 is TGTGCCAGCAGCGATACAGGGGGCGAGCAGTACTTC. It encodes CASSDTGGEQYF.

The chain has TRBV11-2 and TRBJ2-3; 10 positions agree with TRBD2. Germline V lookup: CDR1 SGHAT, CDR2 FQNNGV. The CDR3 covers 14 residues. With V trimmed by 5 bases and J by 6 bases, 5 bases remained unmatched. This CDR3 is CASSLTSGADTQYF. As DNA, the CDR3 is TGTGCCAGCAGCCTCACTAGCGGGGCGGATACGCAGTATTTT.

The chain carries TRBV5-4 and TRBJ2-4, with 10 bases fitting TRBD1. Germline assignment: CDR1 SGHNT and CDR2 YYREEE (reference sequence). With 0 bases clipped from V and 4 bases from J, the junction kept 1 base outside the gene matches. The CDR3 loop spans 15 amino acids. The CDR3 DNA reads TGTGCCAGCAGCTTGGCGGGACAGGGGAAAAACATTCAGTACTTC. This gives the protein CASSLAGQGKNIQYF.

The V gene is TRBV3-1 (or the pseudogene TRBV3-2), the J gene TRBJ2-7; 11 nucleotides align to TRBD2. This CDR3 is 15 amino acids long. With 5 bases clipped from V and 0 bases from J, the junction kept 3 bases outside the gene matches. Germline V CDR1 and CDR2: LGHDT, YNNKEL (reference sequence). The CDR3 DNA reads TGTGCCAGCAGCGGCGGGACTAGCGGCTCCTACGAGCAGTACTTC. It yields the protein CASSGGTSGSYEQYF.

This clone was found a few times. This chain links TRBV7-6 with TRBJ1-3; unclear D gene. V was shortened by 1 base and J by 2 bases, with 12 bases between the two germline ends. This CDR3 is built from 16 residues. Looked up from germline, CDR1 is SGHVS and CDR2 is FNYEAQ. The chain's CDR3 is CASSLGRELAGNTIYF. As DNA, the CDR3 is TGTGCCAGCAGCTTAGGTCGGGAATTAGCTGGAAACACCATATATTTT.

CDR3 nucleotide sequence: TGTGCCAGTACGGACGGGGGGTTCACAGATACGCAGTATTTT. Translating it yields CASTDGGFTDTQYF. The J gene is TRBJ2-3, the V gene TRBV19, with 7 bases aligning to TRBD2. J was trimmed by 2 bases and V by 7 bases; bases with no gene match: 6. Germline V gives CDR1 LNHDA, CDR2 SQIVND (reference sequence). The CDR3 contains 14 residues.

This clone was counted only a few times. CDR3 in amino acids: CASSLSYGDSNQPQHF. For the CDR3, the DNA is TGTGCCAGCTCCCTATCCTACGGGGATAGCAATCAGCCCCAGCATTTT. The chain uses TRBV18 and TRBJ1-5, with no clear D. This CDR3 has 16 residues. The V end was cut by 6 bases, the J end by 0 bases, with 15 bases between. Per germline, CDR1 KGHSH and CDR2 LQKENI.

The chain joins TRBV5-5 to TRBJ1-4; 7 nucleotides line up with TRBD1. Trimming at V came to 6 bases and at J to 0 bases, leaving 8 bases not matched to a gene. Germline CDR1 and CDR2: SGHKS and YYEKEE (reference sequence). CDR3 length equals 16 residues. CDR3 in amino acids: CASTTIQGTTNEKLFF. The CDR3 region has the DNA TGTGCCAGCACCACAATACAGGGGACAACTAATGAAAAACTGTTTTTT.